The TCR beta chain under discussion was sequenced for a study of T cell responses to AZD1222 COVID-19 vaccine. Notes on the study in general: White British people made up most donors, females outnumbered males, and clonal diversity was possibly underestimated. The study found vaccine-associated CD4 TCRs spanning spike, dominant at 160-218 and 743-854.

This clone came up once. Its target is not known. Measured with immunoSEQ multiplex PCR; TCRdb has only the in-frame clones, and not every one. The sample holds over 150,000 clones, around 85% seen once. Analyses pooled second doses at about 4 or about 12 weeks. The sequencing here drew on peripheral blood, taken 28 days after the second AZD1222 dose. The receptor comes from an adult who received the AZD1222 COVID-19 vaccine.

Here the CDR3 reads CASSVDPGGETQYF. The DNA for the CDR3 is TGTGCCAGCAGTGTGGACCCGGGGGGAGAGACCCAGTACTTC. The chain couples TRBV5-8 to TRBJ2-5; TRBD2 agrees at 7 bases. Germline V gene data show CDR1 as SGHTS and CDR2 as YDEGEE. V trimming: 5 bases; J trimming: 4 bases; junction bases outside the gene matches: 8. The CDR3 length is 14 residues.